Included here is one T cell receptor beta chain sequence, with context. Antigen unknown. The protocol was immunoSEQ multiplex PCR, while the TCRdb copy is restricted to in-frame clones and leaves out a portion. The sample shows 120,000 or so clones, less than 90% of them seen only once. V shed 0 bases and J shed 0 bases, with 9 bases lying between them. Germline V lookup: CDR1 SGHTA, CDR2 FQGNSA. The CDR3 has 16 residues. The sample originates from a study of cytomegalovirus exposure and HLA in healthy donors. The overall study: The 120 validation repertoires were reported in a later analysis to have been generated on the same platform as the approximately 700 first-cohort repertoires.

Separate from the approximately 600-subject first cohort was the 120-subject validation cohort, to which the donors belonged. Study-wide findings and caveats: The investigators catalogued 164 TCR beta chains as cytomegalovirus-associated. Both high specificity and high sensitivity reportedly marked the classifier's diagnosis of cytomegalovirus status.

Sequenced material: PBMCs. The rearrangement uses TRBV7-2 and TRBJ1-5; no firm D call. This clonotype originated in a man in his late teens or twenties in good health and CMV-seropositive. The CDR3 nucleotides read TGTGCCAGCAGCTTAGCCCCCCGGTATAGCAATCAGCCCCAGCATTTT. Translating gives CASSLAPRYSNQPQHF.